Detailed here is one TCR beta chain. The sample holds a few counts of this clonotype. Its antigen specificity is not known. Base quality data are lacking; no much larger clone is found one base away. Receptors were amplified or captured by PCR. Instrument used: Illumina HiSeq 2500. Molecular barcoding was employed in the preparation of TCR libraries, with unique molecular identifiers being used to normalize TCRbeta repertoire quantification. TCRdb took the public reads, trimmed them with fastp at Q25, ran MiXCR for clone calling and kept in-frame beta chains. Rows merge per CDR3 protein into single entries with the most common DNA and genes. Recorded for this sample are a few hundred thousand distinct CDR3 sequences; approximately 13% of them occurred a single time. Around 2% of the sample lies in the top ten. The sample is drawn from a study of T-cell reconstitution after alpha-beta-depleted transplantation in children (dated by TCRdb to the mid-2010s). With respect to the entire study: T-cell immune reconstitution after TCRalphabeta/CD19-depleted allogeneic hematopoietic cell transplantation in children was quantitatively tracked in the study by means of TCR repertoire profiling. The paper as a whole reports these results and caveats: The high TCRbeta diversity at day 60 in some patients was ascribed to recipient T cells and intrathymic progenitors that had survived conditioning. The apparently early alphabetaT-cell count recovery about two months after transplant was reportedly dependent on only several hundred rapidly expanded clones derived from non-depleted graft cells. Over subsequent months, a decline in hyperexpanded clone frequencies was noted, and after one year, T-cell counts and TCRbeta diversity were mostly ascribed to newly produced T cells.

In light of the paper, this sample's treatment or condition label describes: allogeneic hematopoietic cell transplantation with graft depleted of TCRalphabeta T cells and CD19 B cells. Transplant recipients were children who received TCRalphabeta/CD19-depleted allogeneic hematopoietic cell grafts. Sequences were derived from PBMCs, mostly from graft donor cells, sampled 360 days after TCRalphabeta/CD19-depleted stem cell transplant. The TCR was taken from a male patient younger than 18 who had a stem cell transplant for acute myeloid leukemia, so the T cells may come from the graft donor.

The DNA sequence is as follows: TGTGCCAGCAGTCCCCGGGGTATACGCTACGAGCAGTACTTC. This translates into CASSPRGIRYEQYF. Rearrangement joined TRBV7-2 to TRBJ2-7; a tentative D call is TRBD2 (5 bases match). V is reduced by 6 bases and J by 3 bases, leaving a spacing of 15 bases between them. CDR1 and CDR2 are drawn from the germline V gene: SGHTA, FQGNSA. From the cysteine up to the phenylalanine, the CDR3 has a length of 14 residues. Only the CDR3 DNA is retained, 42 bases long and in frame from the first base. Outside the CDR3, residues come from the reference TRBV7-2 and TRBJ2-7 proteins, so the full variable domain is: GAGVSQSPSNKVTEKGKDVELRCDPISGHTALYWYRQSLGQGLEFLIYFQGNSAPDKSGLPSDRFSAERTGGSVSTLTIQRTQQEDSAVYLCASSPRGIRYEQYFGPGTRLTVT.